The entry that follows covers one TCR beta chain sequence. Antigen unknown. Other nucleotide sequences from this sample produce the same CDR3. This sample was included in a study of cytotoxic CD8 clonotypes in ibrutinib-treated CLL. Study details: IGHV unmutated under 18; relapsed/refractory around twelve; treatment-naive approximately 15. An average of around 260,000 productive templates and 94,082 productive rearrangements was obtained per sample.

Germline CDR1 KGHSH, CDR2 LQKENI. V dropped 3 bases and J dropped 0 bases, with 5 bases sitting between them. This CDR3 spans 14 amino acids. Produced via immunoSEQ multiplex PCR; TCRdb's table is partial and in-frame only. The data contain 150,000 or so clones, around 80% of them singletons. The study, taken as a whole, reports: There were differences in sampling times between sustained-remission and progressing patients.

V is TRBV18 and J is TRBJ1-4; no definite D call. The receptor comes from a human donor with chronic lymphocytic leukemia. The sequencing used PBMCs, collected after 36 months of ibrutinib treatment. The CDR3 here is CASSPGATNEKLFF. CDR3 in DNA: TGTGCCAGCTCACCGGGTGCAACTAATGAAAAACTGTTTTTT. Based on the CDR3 plus reference TRBV18 and TRBJ1-4, the full variable domain is NAGVMQNPRHLVRRRGQEARLRCSPMKGHSHVYWYRQLPEEGLKFMVYLQKENIIDESGMPKERFSAEFPKEGPSILRIQQVVRGDSAAYFCASSPGATNEKLFFGSGTQLSVL.